Listed below are T cell receptor beta chains from one sample, sequenced in a study of blood T cell repertoires in COVID-19. Clones were sequenced by immunoSEQ multiplex PCR, and TCRdb holds only the in-frame ones, with some missing. The sample contains some 320,000 clones, about nine tenths of which appear only once. The sequenced sample consisted of PBMCs or T cells enriched from blood (not recorded which). The receptors were gathered from a man between 60 and 75 years old who had recovered from COVID-19. Both conserved end residues are part of each CDR3. Each record gives: clone size, J gene, D gene, V gene, CDR3 protein, CDR3 DNA. A D gene is named only where the DNA matches it firmly. The listing skips clone size in some rows; elsewhere it reads once, few, many or a size class.

>-|TRBJ1-6|TRBD1|TRBV19
CASSTGTVYNSPLHF
TGTGCCAGTAGTACGGGGACAGTTTATAATTCACCCCTCCACTTT
>-|TRBJ1-2|-|TRBV4-1
CASSQDWRGGGYTF
TGCGCCAGCAGCCAAGATTGGAGGGGTGGAGGCTACACCTTC
>-|TRBJ2-1|TRBD2|TRBV7-9
CASSFMGLAGKNEQFF
TGTGCCAGCAGCTTTATGGGACTAGCGGGAAAGAATGAGCAGTTCTTC
>-|TRBJ1-6|-|TRBV18
CASSRLRGGSYNSPLHF
TGTGCCAGCTCACGACTCAGGGGCGGGTCCTATAATTCACCCCTCCACTTT
>-|TRBJ1-5|TRBD1|TRBV28
CASSLNPGGPNQPQHF
TGTGCCAGCAGTTTAAATCCAGGGGGCCCTAATCAGCCCCAGCATTTT
>-|TRBJ1-3|TRBD1|TRBV7-9
CASSPPGQSSGNTIYF
TGTGCCAGCAGCCCGCCGGGACAGAGCTCTGGAAACACCATATATTTT
>-|TRBJ1-1|TRBD1|TRBV27
CASSFRQGGTEAFF
TGTGCCAGCAGTTTTCGACAGGGAGGCACTGAAGCTTTCTTT
>-|TRBJ2-5|TRBD2|TRBV6-5
CATTRLASGQETQYF
TGTGCCACCACACGACTAGCATCGGGGCAAGAGACCCAGTACTTC
>-|TRBJ2-1|TRBD2|TRBV7-9
CASTIAGGVIEQFF
TGTGCCAGTACAATAGCGGGGGGAGTCATTGAGCAGTTCTTC
>-|TRBJ1-3|-|TRBV4-2
CASSQDIVSGNTIYF
TGTGCCAGCAGCCAAGATATCGTCTCTGGAAACACCATATATTTT
>-|TRBJ2-1|-|TRBV5-1
CASSLEQGGYNEQFF
TGCGCCAGCAGCTTGGAGCAGGGGGGATACAATGAGCAGTTCTTC
>-|TRBJ1-4|-|TRBV18
CASSPSQTSNEKLFF
TGTGCCAGCTCACCGTCGCAGACTTCTAATGAAAAACTGTTTTTT
>-|TRBJ2-1|TRBD1|TRBV24-1
CATSDPGTGDNEQFF
TGTGCCACCAGTGACCCCGGGACAGGGGACAATGAGCAGTTCTTC
>once|TRBJ1-5|-|TRBV2
CASVEGTGNQPQHF
TGTGCCAGCGTGGAGGGTACAGGCAATCAGCCCCAGCATTTT
>-|TRBJ2-1|-|TRBV7-2
CASSLVLALAEQFF
TGTGCCAGCAGCTTAGTGCTAGCTCTCGCTGAGCAGTTCTTC
>-|TRBJ2-1|-|TRBV9
CASSGPRRGNEQFF
TGTGCCAGCAGCGGACCGAGAAGGGGAAATGAGCAGTTCTTC
>once|TRBJ1-2|-|TRBV7-2
CASSLGTVYGGYTF
TGTGCCAGCAGCTTAGGGACAGTTTACGGAGGCTACACCTTC
>-|TRBJ2-1|TRBD2|TRBV24-1
CATSDPTSGRYNEQFF
TGTGCCACCAGTGACCCGACTAGCGGGAGGTACAATGAGCAGTTCTTC